One and the same sample provided the 30 T cell receptor beta chains below, sequenced in a study of blood T cells in healthy people across ages. A second PCR of roughly 6 to 12 cycles used a sample-barcoded 5' primer and a J-beta primer mix. TCRdb reanalysed the 5' RACE reads using MiXCR and keeps one entry per CDR3 protein. The sample has around 1.7 million distinct CDR3 sequences, about 30% seen once; the top ten hold roughly 8%. Sequenced: blood. These receptors came from a woman in her twenties or thirties in good health.

The genes are TRBV20-1 and TRBJ1-1; weak D call: TRBD1 (5 bases). V was clipped by 0 bases and J by 4 bases, with 15 bases between them. The CDR3 has 15 residues. The germline gives CDR1 DFQATT, CDR2 SNEGSKA (reference sequence). The CDR3 region is CSARDPTGAFTEAFF. The CDR3 coding sequence is TGCAGTGCTAGAGATCCTACAGGAGCCTTCACTGAAGCTTTCTTT.

The chain has TRBV29-1 and TRBJ1-1, with a tentative D call TRBD1 (5 bases). Trimming pared 6 bases from V and 6 bases from J, leaving 14 bases between. CDR1 is SQVTM and CDR2 is ANQGSEA in the germline V gene. This CDR3 has 12 amino acids. CDR3: CSVRRDAAEAFF. For the CDR3, the DNA is TGCAGCGTACGCCGGGACGCCGCTGAAGCTTTCTTT. The complete variable domain, with remaining parts taken from reference TRBV29-1 and TRBJ1-1, reads SAVISQKPSRDICQRGTSLTIQCQVDSQVTMMFWYRQQPGQSLTLIATANQGSEATYESGFVIDKFPISRPNLTFSTLTVSNMSPEDSSIYLCSVRRDAAEAFFGQGTRLTVV.

This clonotype was counted between two and nine times. The chain couples TRBV20-1 to TRBJ2-3, with 9 bases fitting TRBD2. V lost 3 bases, J lost 2 bases, and 9 bases stayed unmatched. The CDR3 is 16 residues long. Germline lookup yields CDR1 DFQATT and CDR2 SNEGSKA (reference sequence). The CDR3 region has the DNA TGCAGTGCTAGTGGGGGTCTAGCGGGAAACACAGATACGCAGTATTTT. This encodes CSASGGLAGNTDTQYF.

This chain joins TRBV10-3 and TRBJ2-4; D is tentatively TRBD1 or TRBD2 (6 bases each). V was cut by 10 bases and J by 8 bases, with 21 bases left in between. The CDR3 spans 14 residues. Germline CDR1 and CDR2: ENHRY and SYGVKD. The CDR3 reads CATKASGAVDIQYF. The CDR3, as DNA: TGTGCCACAAAAGCCTCGGGGGCTGTCGACATTCAGTACTTC.

There are many counts of this clonotype. The chain couples TRBV7-9 to TRBJ1-5, with 10 bases identical to TRBD1. J lost 5 bases, V lost 3 bases, and 1 base had no gene match. Germline loops: CDR1 SEHNR, CDR2 FQNEAQ (reference sequence). This CDR3 is built from 14 residues. The CDR3: CASSLTGGHQPQHF. In nucleotides, the CDR3 is TGTGCCAGCAGCTTGACAGGGGGCCATCAGCCCCAGCATTTT.

This clonotype was seen only a few times. The chain has TRBV2 and TRBJ1-2; D unclear. CDR1 is SNHLY, CDR2 FYNNEI, per germline. V lost 7 bases and J 3 bases, leaving 12 bases between the germline ends. The CDR3 has 13 residues. The CDR3 here is CASIRLEDYGYTF. The CDR3 nucleotides are TGTGCCAGCATCAGGTTGGAGGACTATGGCTACACCTTC.

The chain recombines TRBV20-1 with TRBJ2-5; unclear D gene. V lost 0 bases to trimming and J lost 0 bases, with 8 bases between them. Germline CDR1 DFQATT, CDR2 SNEGSKA (reference sequence). The CDR3 runs 14 residues. In DNA, the CDR3 is TGCAGTGCTAGAGATTGGGCTAACCAAGAGACCCAGTACTTC. It yields the protein CSARDWANQETQYF.

V and J are TRBV6-2 or TRBV6-3 and TRBJ2-5; the D is unclear. Near its end, the DNA agrees better with TRBJ2-7, so the J call may be wrong. The CDR3 is 13 amino acids. CDR1 and CDR2 (germline): MNHEY, SVGEGT. The CDR3 sequence: CASSFSIPNEQYF. CDR3 DNA: TGTGCCAGCAGTTTTTCGATCCCTAACGAGCAGTACTTC.

The V and J genes are TRBV20-1 and TRBJ2-2; 7 nucleotides line up with TRBD2. Germline V gene sequence: CDR1 DFQATT, CDR2 SNEGSKA (reference sequence). This CDR3 has 15 amino acids. V gave up 6 bases and J gave up 5 bases; unmatched junction bases: 12. CDR3 DNA: TGCAGTGCATACCCTAGCGGAGTAGGGACCGGGGAGCTGTTTTTT. Translating gives CSAYPSGVGTGELFF.

The J gene is TRBJ2-4, the V gene TRBV28, with 8 bases aligning to TRBD2. Per the germline V gene, CDR1 is MDHEN and CDR2 is SYDVKM. After removal of 5 bases from V and 13 bases from J, the junction contained 13 bases not matched to a gene. The CDR3 spans 14 residues. The CDR3 here is CASSPPPGGREQYF. CDR3 coding DNA: TGTGCCAGCAGTCCCCCCCCGGGAGGGAGAGAGCAGTACTTC.

This clonotype has just a few counts. Germline is not matched at one junction end, which may reflect a read error. The chain carries TRBV7-2 and TRBJ1-2; the match to TRBD1 covers 9 bases. Looked up from germline, CDR1 is SGHTA and CDR2 is FQGNSA. The length of the CDR3 is 14 residues. CDR3 DNA: TGTGCCAGCAGGTTAAGGGGACAGGGCTATAGCTACACCTTC. Translated: CASRLRGQGYSYTF.

The chain combines TRBV29-1 with TRBJ2-1; 8 bases align to TRBD2. The germline V gene encodes CDR1 SQVTM and CDR2 ANQGSEA. This CDR3 contains 14 residues. The CDR3 coding sequence is TGCAACGCGACGGGACTAGGTAGTCACAATGAGCAGTTCTTC. Encoded protein: CNATGLGSHNEQFF.

Ten or more counts support this clonotype. The chain links TRBV25-1 to TRBJ2-4; TRBD2 is a possible D gene (6 bases). With 3 bases removed from V and 7 bases from J, the gap between germline ends came to 16 bases. Germline assignment: CDR1 MGHDK and CDR2 SYGVNS. This CDR3 spans 15 amino acids. DNA for the CDR3: TGTGCCAGCAGTGACGGGGGAAGGGTCGCGAACATTCAGTACTTC. It specifies CASSDGGRVANIQYF. The full variable domain, rest sourced from reference TRBV25-1 and TRBJ2-4, is EADIYQTPRYLVIGTGKKITLECSQTMGHDKMYWYQQDPGMELHLIHYSYGVNSTEKGDLSSESTVSRIRTEHFPLTLESARPSHTSQYLCASSDGGRVANIQYFGAGTRLSVL.

The rearrangement joins TRBV3-1 to TRBJ2-3; TRBD1 aligns across 7 bases. The CDR3 length is 14 residues. V gave up 4 bases and J gave up 6 bases; unmatched junction bases: 7. The germline V gene encodes CDR1 LGHDT and CDR2 YNNKEL (reference sequence). CDR3 DNA: TGTGCCAGCAGCCCGAACAGGGGATTCGATACGCAGTATTTT. It is translated as CASSPNRGFDTQYF.

For this clonotype: One end of the junction does not line up with germline, which may come from a read error. The genes are TRBV25-1 and TRBJ2-1, with D perhaps matching TRBD1 or TRBD2 (5 bases each). Germline CDR1 MGHDK, CDR2 SYGVNS. CDR3 size: 14 residues. The CDR3 loop is CVSNEGSQYNEQFF. CDR3 nucleotides: TGTGTCAGCAATGAGGGGTCACAATACAATGAGCAGTTCTTC.

This clonotype was counted a few times. The V gene is TRBV10-3, the J gene TRBJ1-1, with D perhaps TRBD1 (6 bases). Per the germline V gene, CDR1 is ENHRY and CDR2 is SYGVKD. The CDR3 sequence is 13 residues long. V shed 5 bases and J shed 5 bases, with 12 bases lying between them. The CDR3 nucleotides read TGTGCCATCAGTAACAGGGAGGATACTGAAGCTTTCTTT. It codes for CAISNREDTEAFF.

V usage is TRBV6-5 and J usage is TRBJ1-6, with a weak D call TRBD1 (6 bases). The V and J ends lost 5 bases and 4 bases respectively, with 12 bases between them. Germline V gives CDR1 MNHEY, CDR2 SVGAGI. There are 15 residues in the CDR3. The CDR3 spells CASSQWTAYNSPLHF. The CDR3 nucleotides read TGTGCCAGCAGTCAATGGACAGCATATAATTCACCCCTCCACTTT.

This clonotype has ten or more counts. CDR3 nucleotide sequence: TGCGCCAGCAGCCAAGAAGCACGACTAGCGGGTAGCGAGCAGTACTTC. Its translation is CASSQEARLAGSEQYF. This sequence joins TRBV4-3 and TRBJ2-7; 10 bases line up with TRBD2. The CDR3 is 16 residues long. Trimming took 0 bases from V and 6 from J; bases not matched to a gene: 8. Germline CDR1 and CDR2: LGHNA and YSLEER.

This clonotype came up many times. The chain carries TRBV6-5 and TRBJ2-6; unclear D gene. Trimming removed 2 bases from V and 0 bases from J, with 5 bases in between. The CDR3 spans 15 residues. The V gene's germline CDR1 is MNHEY and CDR2 SVGAGI. CDR3 bases: TGTGCCAGCAGTTACAAAGGCTCTGGGGCCAACGTCCTGACTTTC. Translated, it gives CASSYKGSGANVLTF.

A note on this clonotype: A read error is possible here, since a much larger clone lies one base away. CDR3 DNA: TGTGCCAGCTCGGTGGCAGACAATACTTACAATGAGCAGTACTTC. It codes for CASSVADNTYNEQYF. The V and J genes are TRBV6-4 and TRBJ2-1; D gene ambiguous. Near its end, the DNA agrees better with TRBJ2-7, so the J call may be wrong. The CDR3 runs to 15 residues. Germline V gene lookup returns CDR1 MRHNA and CDR2 SNTAGT.

This clonotype appeared a single time. The chain links TRBV7-2 to TRBJ2-3, with 7 bases fitting TRBD1. This CDR3 contains 13 residues. V lost 6 bases, J lost 6 bases, and 6 bases stayed unmatched. The germline V gene has CDR1 SGHTA and CDR2 FQGNSA. The CDR3 is CASRVRGLDTQYF. CDR3 nucleotide sequence: TGTGCCAGCAGGGTGAGGGGGCTGGATACGCAGTATTTT.

This chain uses TRBV20-1 with TRBJ2-1, with D perhaps TRBD2 (5 bases). Germline CDR1 is DFQATT and CDR2 is SNEGSKA (reference sequence). This CDR3 is 14 amino acids long. The V end lost 3 bases, the J end lost 2 bases, and 11 bases lay between the germline ends. CDR3 amino acids: CSARALAPYNEQFF. CDR3 coding DNA: TGCAGTGCTAGGGCCCTAGCCCCCTACAATGAGCAGTTCTTC.

The table lists this clonotype with a few counts. The V and J genes are TRBV12-3 or TRBV12-4 and TRBJ1-5; 7 nucleotides align to TRBD1. This CDR3 has 16 amino acids. J lost 0 bases, V lost 6 bases, and 8 bases had no gene match. CDR3 region: CASREGQTYSNQPQHF. The CDR3 coding sequence is TGTGCCAGCAGGGAGGGACAGACTTATAGCAATCAGCCCCAGCATTTT.

This clonotype has a single count. This chain connects TRBV19 to TRBJ1-4; no firm D call. This CDR3 has 14 residues. In germline, CDR1 is LNHDA, CDR2 SQIVND (reference sequence). V lost 2 bases and J lost 5, with 9 bases in between. The CDR3 spells CASSIYGPNEKLFF. The CDR3 region has the DNA TGTGCCAGTAGTATATATGGGCCGAATGAAAAACTGTTTTTT.

This clonotype came up many times. The chain couples TRBV3-1 to TRBJ2-5, with 12 bases identical to TRBD2. The germline gives CDR1 LGHDT, CDR2 YNNKEL (reference sequence). The CDR3 is made up of 15 amino acids. Losses at the gene ends were 6 bases for V and 2 bases for J; bases not matched to a gene: 4. The CDR3 DNA follows: TGTGCCAGCAGATCACTAGCGGGGGGACAAGAGACCCAGTACTTC. The encoded protein is CASRSLAGGQETQYF.

Concerning this clonotype itself: Possible read error: a much larger clone is one base away. This chain links TRBV7-6 with TRBJ1-2, with 7 bases identical to TRBD1. The CDR3 totals 14 residues. Germline loops: CDR1 SGHVS, CDR2 FNYEAQ. The CDR3 nucleotides are TGTGCCAACAGCTTAGCCGGGACAGAGTATGGCTACACCTTC. It yields the protein CANSLAGTEYGYTF.

The V call is TRBV7-3, the J call TRBJ2-1, with 11 bases identical to TRBD2. Germline V lookup: CDR1 SGHTA, CDR2 FQGTGA. The CDR3 spans 14 residues. V shed 6 bases and J 6 bases; nucleotides not matched to a gene: 4. CDR3 bases: TGTGCCAGCAGTTTTAGCGGGGGGGGCAATGAGCAGTTCTTC. Amino acids: CASSFSGGGNEQFF. The whole variable domain, remainder taken from reference TRBV7-3 and TRBJ2-1, is GAGVSQTPSNKVTEKGKYVELRCDPISGHTALYWYRQSLGQGPEFLIYFQGTGAADDSGLPNDRFFAVRPEGSVSTLKIQRTERGDSAVYLCASSFSGGGNEQFFGPGTRLTVL.

A word on this clonotype: The germline gene is not matched at one end of the junction; a read error may be the cause. The chain carries TRBV28 and TRBJ2-7, with a possible D match to TRBD1 (6 bases). Germline-derived CDR1 and CDR2 are MDHEN and SYDVKM. The CDR3 has 13 amino acids. This CDR3 is CAGRVDRFYEQYF. In DNA, the CDR3 is TGTGCCGGCAGGGTCGACAGGTTCTACGAGCAGTACTTC.

Notes on this clonotype: No conserved phenylalanine or tryptophan ends this CDR3, so it is likely a read error. The J gene is TRBJ1-5, the V gene TRBV20-1; D gene uncertain. Germline-derived CDR1 and CDR2 are DFQATT and SNEGSKA (reference sequence). The V end was cut by 4 bases, the J end by 5 bases, with 15 bases between. This CDR3 is 14 amino acids long. Written as DNA, the CDR3 is TGCAGTGCTAAGCTTGGTGACACCCATCAGCCCCAGCATTGT. It specifies CSAKLGDTHQPQHC.

There are many counts of this clonotype. The CDR3 coding sequence is TGTGCCAGCAGCTTGGAACGGGGTTCATACGAGCAGTACTTC. Encoded protein: CASSLERGSYEQYF. The chain couples TRBV7-2 to TRBJ2-7; possible D gene TRBD2, 5 bases. V gave up 3 bases and J gave up 4 bases, with 13 bases separating them. Germline V gives CDR1 SGHTA, CDR2 FQGNSA. This CDR3 is 14 amino acids long.